These 24 T cell receptor beta chains were sequenced from one sample in a study of early T cells in non-severe SARS-CoV-2 infection. MiXCR, run by TCRdb on the 5' RACE reads, gives a single entry per CDR3 protein. Of under 95,000 distinct CDR3 sequences in the sample, approximately 12% are singletons; the top ten hold around 3.5%. Sequenced: whole blood. All receptors derive from an adult who was a healthcare worker with PCR-confirmed SARS-CoV-2 infection or an uninfected control (not recorded which).

The table lists this clonotype with a few counts. The chain recombines TRBV5-5 with TRBJ1-5; perhaps TRBD1 as D (6 bases). There are 15 residues in the CDR3. The V and J ends lost 4 bases and 8 bases respectively, with 19 bases between them. CDR1 and CDR2 (germline): SGHKS, YYEKEE (reference sequence). The CDR3 DNA reads as TGTGCCAGCAGCCCCAGGCCGGGACACAAAAAGCCCCAGCATTTT. Encoded protein: CASSPRPGHKKPQHF. The whole variable domain, filled in from reference TRBV5-5 and TRBJ1-5, reads DAGVTQSPTHLIKTRGQQVTLRCSPISGHKSVSWYQQVLGQGPQFIFQYYEKEERGRGNFPDRFSARQFPNYSSELNVNALLLGDSALYLCASSPRPGHKKPQHFGDGTRLSIL.

This clonotype was found many times. The chain combines TRBV5-4 with TRBJ2-7; TRBD2 is a possible D gene (6 bases). Trimming took off 7 bases at V and 4 bases at J, with 12 bases between the two ends. There are 12 residues in the CDR3. Germline V gene sequence: CDR1 SGHNT, CDR2 YYREEE (reference sequence). In DNA, the CDR3 is TGTGCCAGCGGGGCGGGGCTGTACGAGCAGTACTTC. Translating gives CASGAGLYEQYF. Combining the CDR3 with reference TRBV5-4 and TRBJ2-7 gives the whole variable domain ETGVTQSPTHLIKTRGQQVTLRCSSQSGHNTVSWYQQALGQGPQFIFQYYREEENGRGNFPPRFSGLQFPNYSSELNVNALELDDSALYLCASGAGLYEQYFGPGTRLTVT.

Details on this clonotype: It may be a read error: a sequence one base away is much more abundant. The chain couples TRBV7-2 to TRBJ2-1; 9 nucleotides line up with TRBD2. Unmatched junction bases numbered 7, after V lost 4 bases and J lost 6 bases. This CDR3 is built from 15 residues. In germline, CDR1 is SGHTA, CDR2 FQGNSA. The CDR3 here is CASSYTSSGINEQFF. CDR3 DNA: TGTGCCAGCAGCTACACGTCTAGCGGGATCAATGAGCAGTTCTTC.

This clonotype was detected ten times or more. The V gene is TRBV7-2, the J gene TRBJ1-6, with TRBD1 identical over 7 bases. The trim removed 1 base at V and 9 bases at J, leaving 6 bases unmatched. Per germline, CDR1 SGHTA and CDR2 FQGNSA. CDR3 size: 15 residues. The CDR3 loop reads CASSLEAGGGSPLHF. CDR3 DNA: TGTGCCAGCAGCTTAGAGGCAGGGGGGGGTTCACCCCTCCACTTT.

The chain carries TRBV19 and TRBJ2-2, with TRBD1 matching over 7 bases. CDR1 and CDR2 from the germline V gene are LNHDA and SQIVND (reference sequence). Trimming at V came to 8 bases and at J to 5 bases, leaving 14 bases not matched to a gene. This CDR3 has 16 amino acids. CDR3 in amino acids: CASHPAGQVITGELFF. The CDR3 DNA reads as TGTGCCAGTCACCCCGCTGGACAGGTGATAACCGGGGAGCTGTTTTTT.

The rearrangement links TRBV3-1 to TRBJ2-7; D remains unclear. CDR1 is LGHDT, CDR2 YNNKEL, per germline (reference sequence). This CDR3 contains 11 residues. V was shortened by 8 bases and J by 5 bases, with 10 bases between the two germline ends. DNA for the CDR3: TGTGCCAGCCCCTCCCACAACGAGCAGTACTTC. This codes for CASPSHNEQYF.

There are a few counts of this clonotype. The rearrangement joins TRBV7-6 to TRBJ2-7; 15 bases line up with TRBD2. CDR3 length equals 17 residues. J lost 5 bases, V lost 0 bases, and 5 bases had no gene match. Germline V CDR1 and CDR2: SGHVS, FNYEAQ. The CDR3 here is CASSLAGLAGGINEQYF. The CDR3 nucleotides read TGTGCCAGCAGCTTAGCGGGACTAGCGGGAGGCATAAACGAGCAGTACTTC.

A few counts support this clonotype. The genes are TRBV29-1 and TRBJ2-1; 10 positions match TRBD2. The CDR3 length is 15 residues. The germline CDR1 and CDR2 sequences are SQVTM and ANQGSEA. J lost 10 bases, V lost 2 bases, and 11 bases had no gene match. The CDR3: CSVESWTSGVREQFF. In nucleotides, the CDR3 is TGCAGCGTTGAATCGTGGACTAGCGGAGTCAGAGAGCAGTTCTTC.

The J gene is TRBJ2-5, the V gene TRBV5-4, with 14 bases identical to TRBD2. The junction had 4 bases not matched to a gene; V was cut back by 3 bases and J by 3 bases. Germline loops: CDR1 SGHNT, CDR2 YYREEE (reference sequence). This CDR3 has 16 residues. The CDR3 loop is CASSSPGLAGEETQYF. In DNA, the CDR3 is TGTGCCAGCAGCTCTCCGGGACTAGCGGGAGAAGAGACCCAGTACTTC.

This clonotype was picked up many times. The chain combines TRBV27 with TRBJ2-6; tentatively, D is TRBD1 (5 bases). Trimming took 5 bases from V and 2 from J, leaving 19 bases between them. The CDR3 runs to 18 residues. Germline V lookup: CDR1 MNHEY, CDR2 SMNVEV (reference sequence). The CDR3 bases are TGTGCCAGCAGTCCCGTCGCCAGGGTGGATGCTGGGGCCAACGTCCTGACTTTC. Protein sequence: CASSPVARVDAGANVLTF.

This chain connects TRBV12-3 or TRBV12-4 to TRBJ2-1; 8 bases align to TRBD2. V lost 6 bases, J lost 6 bases, and 13 bases stayed unmatched. The CDR3 loop spans 16 amino acids. CDR3 protein: CASSLPGLVRGNEQFF. For the CDR3, the DNA is TGTGCCAGCAGCCTTCCGGGACTAGTGCGCGGCAATGAGCAGTTCTTC.

The chain is built from TRBV10-3 and TRBJ2-1; TRBD1 or TRBD2 may be the D gene (6 bases each). The CDR3 runs 14 residues. From germline, CDR1 is ENHRY and CDR2 SYGVKD. V gave up 10 bases and J gave up 8 bases, with 21 bases separating them. Written as DNA, the CDR3 is TGTGCCACTGACCCGGGGCTCGGGGGCGATGAGCAGTTCTTC. This encodes CATDPGLGGDEQFF.

This clonotype was seen a few times. This chain joins TRBV27 and TRBJ2-3; D unclear. This CDR3 contains 15 residues. Trimming took off 4 bases at V and 0 bases at J, with 11 bases between the two ends. Germline CDR1 MNHEY, CDR2 SMNVEV (reference sequence). The CDR3 spells CASSYTHLSTDTQYF. CDR3 DNA: TGTGCCAGCAGTTATACCCATCTTAGCACAGATACGCAGTATTTT.

This clonotype has at least ten counts. V and J are TRBV28 and TRBJ2-7; D not certain. CDR3 length: 12 amino acids. Germline V CDR1 and CDR2: MDHEN, SYDVKM. V lost 3 bases, J lost 1 base, and 4 bases lay in between. CDR3 DNA: TGTGCCAGCAGTTTGCGGTCCTACGAGCAGTACTTC. This codes for CASSLRSYEQYF.

This clonotype turned up a few times. The chain recombines TRBV20-1 with TRBJ2-1; 8 bases agree with TRBD2. Germline V gene data show CDR1 as DFQATT and CDR2 as SNEGSKA (reference sequence). V dropped 6 bases and J dropped 9; count of bases not matched to a gene: 16. The CDR3 loop spans 15 amino acids. The CDR3 DNA reads as TGCAGTGCAACGGGACTAGACACTTTACAGAGTGAGCAGTTCTTC. Amino acids: CSATGLDTLQSEQFF.

This clonotype was recorded many times. V gene TRBV20-1 combines with J gene TRBJ2-3; D gene uncertain. Trimming removed 3 bases from V and 6 bases from J, with 16 bases in between. The germline gives CDR1 DFQATT, CDR2 SNEGSKA (reference sequence). The CDR3 is 14 amino acids. CDR3 residues: CSASPPWLGDTQYF. The CDR3 DNA follows: TGCAGTGCTAGCCCTCCTTGGTTGGGCGATACGCAGTATTTT.

Concerning this clonotype itself: A much larger clone is a single base away; this may be a read error. The DNA for the CDR3 is TGTGCCAGCATCCGAAGGCCGGGACTAGTGGGAAATGGGGCCAACGTCCTGACTTTC. Protein sequence: CASIRRPGLVGNGANVLTF. V and J are TRBV7-9 and TRBJ2-6; 8 bases map to TRBD2. From germline, CDR1 is SEHNR and CDR2 FQNEAQ (reference sequence). After removal of 7 bases from V and 3 bases from J, the junction contained 17 bases not matched to a gene. The CDR3 consists of 19 residues.

The sample holds many counts of this clonotype. The rearrangement uses TRBV4-1 and TRBJ2-1; 10 nucleotides match TRBD1. Germline trimming cut 4 bases from V and 3 bases from J; bases unmatched to any gene: 6. Germline CDR1 reads MGHRA; CDR2 reads YSYEKL. There are 16 residues in the CDR3. The CDR3, as DNA: TGCGCCAGCAGCCCCCGGACAGGGGGGGGCTACAATGAGCAGTTCTTC. This codes for CASSPRTGGGYNEQFF.

This clonotype was picked up many times. The CDR3 loop is CASSSGTGVGQPQHF. The CDR3 coding sequence is TGTGCCAGCAGTTCCGGGACAGGGGTCGGGCAGCCCCAGCATTTT. The rearrangement links TRBV12-3 or TRBV12-4 to TRBJ1-5; 10 bases are shared with TRBD1. The CDR3 consists of 15 residues. J gave up 7 bases and V 4 bases, and 7 bases lay outside the gene matches.

This clonotype was observed at least ten times. This chain connects TRBV4-1 to TRBJ1-1, with D unclear. Trimming removed 0 bases from V and 3 bases from J, with 17 bases in between. In germline, CDR1 is MGHRA, CDR2 YSYEKL. This CDR3 is 17 amino acids long. The DNA for the CDR3 is TGCGCCAGCAGCCAAGATGATCGACGGTCTTGGGACACTGAAGCTTTCTTT. Translation: CASSQDDRRSWDTEAFF.

The table lists this clonotype with many counts. This sequence joins TRBV12-3 or TRBV12-4 and TRBJ1-1; tentative D call: TRBD1 (5 bases). The CDR3 sequence is 14 residues long. Trimming cost V 6 bases and J 11 bases, with 22 bases left between them. CDR3 DNA sequence: TGTGCCAGCAGGGGCGGGACCGACCCCACGAGGGCTTTCTTT. It translates to CASRGGTDPTRAFF.

This clonotype has more than one count but fewer than ten. The CDR3 is CSVVPSSYEQYF. Written as DNA, the CDR3 is TGCAGCGTTGTTCCTTCATCCTACGAGCAGTACTTC. The chain uses TRBV29-1 and TRBJ2-7; D unclear. The CDR3 loop spans 12 amino acids. Germline lookup yields CDR1 SQVTM and CDR2 ANQGSEA. Trimming removed 4 bases at V and 1 base at J, with 8 bases between.

The sample holds a few counts of this clonotype. V gene TRBV7-2 combines with J gene TRBJ1-6; D remains ambiguous. Trimming left V 3 bases short and J 0 bases short, with 12 bases between. In germline, CDR1 is SGHTA, CDR2 FQGNSA. The CDR3 totals 17 residues. The CDR3 protein is CASSLAPASSYNSPLHF. The CDR3 DNA follows: TGTGCCAGCAGCTTGGCCCCGGCTAGCTCCTATAATTCACCCCTCCACTTT.

Ten or more counts support this clonotype. This rearrangement joins TRBV12-3 or TRBV12-4 to TRBJ2-4; no definite D call. The ends were cut back, 4 bases at V and 3 bases at J, with 13 bases in the middle. The CDR3 consists of 15 residues. The CDR3 nucleotides read TGTGCCAGCAGTTACGGTCGCGGTGGCAAAAACATTCAGTACTTC. Protein: CASSYGRGGKNIQYF.